The clone carrying this T cell receptor (beta chain) was detected once. Repertoires were generated with immunoSEQ multiplex PCR, while TCRdb's copy carries only in-frame clones and drops some. The sample holds 2 million to 2.5 million clones; about 90% are singletons and the top ten take more than 0.35%. The source of the sample is a study of shared clonotypes between healthy human individuals. The V gene lost 0 bases and the J gene lost 5 bases, with 16 bases spanning the gap. The CDR3 runs to 17 residues. The germline V gene encodes CDR1 KGHSH and CDR2 LQKENI. This clonotype was obtained from a young man in good health. Some clones in this sample may be carry-over from other donors' samples. Source material: naive CD4+ T cells from PBMCs. Subset specified: CD45RA+ positively selected. The chain recombines TRBV18 with TRBJ2-2, with D tentatively TRBD1 (7 bases). CDR3 in amino acids: CASSPPGGGPMTGELFF. CDR3 in DNA: TGTGCCAGCTCACCACCCGGAGGGGGCCCCATGACCGGGGAGCTGTTTTTT.